This TCR beta chain was obtained from a study of T cell repertoires in cytomegalovirus infection. This clonotype was detected a few times. TCRdb fed the reads into MiXCR, producing one record per CDR3 protein. This sample has some 300,000 distinct CDR3 sequences, with about 8.8% found just once. The sample comprised PBMCs. This TCR was recovered from a human donor in good health (CMV status not recorded). Some clones in this sample may be carry-over from other donors' samples.

This chain's CDR3 is CSARDYQKGSYNEQFF. For the CDR3, the DNA is TGCAGTGCTAGAGATTATCAGAAAGGGTCCTACAATGAGCAGTTCTTC. The chain employs TRBV20-1 and TRBJ2-1; unclear D gene. The germline CDR1 and CDR2 sequences are DFQATT and SNEGSKA (reference sequence). With 0 bases removed from V and 1 base from J, the gap between germline ends came to 13 bases. The CDR3 consists of 16 residues.